A single T cell receptor (beta chain) is shown here with its context. Its target is not known. TCRdb used MiXCR to reprocess the RT-PCR reads, holding one entry per CDR3 protein. This table holds approximately 230,000 distinct CDR3 sequences, 10% to 15% found once. This specimen comes from a study of response to subunit inactivated influenza vaccine. CDR3 length: 14 amino acids. Unmatched junction bases numbered 9, after V lost 6 bases and J lost 2 bases. Germline V gene lookup returns CDR1 DFQATT and CDR2 SNEGSKA (reference sequence). Whole-study findings and limits: Only a handful of new T cells, the authors suggested, are recruited with each seasonal influenza vaccination.

The V call is TRBV20-1, the J call TRBJ2-7; 8 bases are a match to TRBD2. The sequenced sample was non-naive T cells sorted from PBMCs, obtained roughly 15 days before vaccination. The receptor comes from a man aged 50-59 years who received an inactivated influenza vaccine. The CDR3 region is CSATPGTRAYEQYF. The CDR3 region has the DNA TGCAGTGCCACCCCAGGGACTAGGGCCTACGAGCAGTACTTC.